The sample holds a few counts of the clone carrying this T cell receptor (beta chain). These data come from a study of blood T cell repertoires in COVID-19. The protocol was immunoSEQ multiplex PCR, while the TCRdb copy is restricted to in-frame clones and leaves out a portion. The sample contains approximately 150,000 clones, 83% of which appear only once. Input material: peripheral blood. This clonotype originated in an elderly woman with acute or convalescent COVID-19.

The CDR3 here is CASSPPNRGGEKLFF. Here the CDR3 DNA reads TGTGCCAGCTCACCTCCGAACAGGGGCGGCGAAAAACTGTTTTTT. The chain couples TRBV18 to TRBJ1-4; 7 bases are a match to TRBD1. The CDR3 totals 15 residues. The J segment lost 8 bases and the V segment lost 3 bases, leaving 9 bases of the junction unmatched. Germline CDR1 and CDR2: KGHSH and LQKENI. Full variable domain (rest looked up from reference TRBV18 and TRBJ1-4): NAGVMQNPRHLVRRRGQEARLRCSPMKGHSHVYWYRQLPEEGLKFMVYLQKENIIDESGMPKERFSAEFPKEGPSILRIQQVVRGDSAAYFCASSPPNRGGEKLFFGSGTQLSVL.